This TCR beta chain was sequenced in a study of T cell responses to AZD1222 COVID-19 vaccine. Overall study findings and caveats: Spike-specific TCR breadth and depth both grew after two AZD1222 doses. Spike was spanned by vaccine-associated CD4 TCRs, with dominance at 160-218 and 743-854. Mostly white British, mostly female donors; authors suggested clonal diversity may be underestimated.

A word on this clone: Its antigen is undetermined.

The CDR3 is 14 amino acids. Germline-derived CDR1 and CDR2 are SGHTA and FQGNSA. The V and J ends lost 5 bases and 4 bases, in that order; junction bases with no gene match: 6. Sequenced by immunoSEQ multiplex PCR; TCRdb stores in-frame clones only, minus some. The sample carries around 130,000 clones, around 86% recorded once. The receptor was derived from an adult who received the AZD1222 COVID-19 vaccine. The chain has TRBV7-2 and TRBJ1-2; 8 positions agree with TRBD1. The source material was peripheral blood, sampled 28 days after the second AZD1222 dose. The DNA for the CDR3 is TGTGCCAGCAGCCCCCAGACAGGGGCCTATGGCTACACCTTC. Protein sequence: CASSPQTGAYGYTF.